A single TCR beta chain is shown here with its context. This clone has only a few counts. Its antigen remains undetermined. No per-base quality is available; no much larger clone lies one base away. The entire amount of isolated RNA was reverse transcribed using the High Capacity cDNA Reverse Transcription Kit, so the sequenced TCRB transcripts were expressed ones. Deep immunoSEQ sequencing was performed on naive, central memory and regulatory T cell samples, with an average of approximately 3.9 million total reads per sample. Sorted cells were lysed in RLT buffer and RNA was extracted with DNase-treated RNeasy Micro or Mini kits, depending on cell number. Each cell subset was processed separately to prevent cross-contamination, with patient and healthy donor samples processed together. The immunoSEQ multiplex PCR was used to amplify TCRB sequences from cDNA, yielding 87-bp fragments that span the CDR3 region. Sequencing of the amplicons was done on the Illumina HiSeq platform. Per the source publication's procedure: Synthetic template baselines were used to correct PCR bias computationally, reads within Hamming distance 2 were collapsed, and singletons that could not be merged were discarded. Reads were aligned to IMGT to assign V, D and J genes, CDR3 length, and insertions or deletions at six rearrangement sites. Within each subset, clonotype counts were normalized to the number of sorted cells before true diversity and Gini coefficients were calculated with the tcR R package. The overlap coefficient, calculated on TCRB nucleotide sequences, was used to measure repertoire sharing. As a proxy for the pre-selection repertoire, out-of-frame TCRB sequences from naive cells were analyzed. Imported from immuneACCESS, the table was reduced by TCRdb to in-frame sequences with V and J called. These copies leave out some clones; in studies compared against another copy, an unresolved V gene accounts for under half, and the cause of the remainder is not known. The V and J calls and clone size were taken over from that table, and D and trimming were inferred from the DNA. In all, the sample holds just over 450,000 clones, and around 28% of those were seen once. The top ten constitute 0.05% to 0.065% of the sample.

These data originate in a study of beta chain features in type 1 diabetes (dated by TCRdb to 2017 to 2018). As for the study more broadly: Patients and healthy donors did not differ in mean age, gender distribution, total cell number or subset yield. A total of approximately 100,000,000 sorted cells were examined across all samples, and the number of cells per subset was strongly correlated with RNA yield. Regulatory and stem cell-like memory subsets were isolated from only 8 patients and roughly 8 healthy donors, whereas naive and central memory subsets came from all 30 or so donors. The study compared TCRB repertoires of sorted circulating CD4+ T cell subsets between recently diagnosed type 1 diabetes patients and matched healthy donors.

Trimming takes 7 bases from V and 3 bases from J, and the germline ends sit 10 bases apart. The CDR3, cysteine through phenylalanine, is 11 amino acids long. This entry keeps only the CDR3 DNA: 33 bases, framed from base 1. Via the germline V gene (reference sequence), CDR1 is DFQATT and CDR2 SNEGSKA. Each donor gave one peripheral blood draw, averaging roughly 120 mL, which was collected into heparinised tubes. A BD FACSAria II and a panel including CD45RO, CCR7, CD25, CD127, CD95 and CD27 were used to sort naive, central memory, regulatory and stem cell-like memory CD4+ T cells. Every sorted population had a purity above 95%. Right away, PBMCs were isolated by Lymphoprep density gradient centrifugation and were stained directly, with no culture step. So that batch effects would be minimized, each experiment stained and sorted samples in pairs, pairing one healthy donor with one patient. General findings and caveats noted by the study authors: Sequencing cDNA rather than genomic DNA could over-represent highly expressing activated cells, although activation and CD3 levels did not differ between groups. Fewer insertions and more nucleotide deletions at VDJ recombination sites were observed in patients with type 1 diabetes, implying thymic rearrangement abnormalities. In all four CD4+ subsets, TCRB CDR3 length was moderately but significantly shorter in type 1 diabetes patients. Shorter templates might be favored by PCR, yet because patient and control samples were amplified and corrected together, any such skew would affect both groups equally. The naive, central memory and regulatory TCRB repertoires appeared to resemble one another more closely among patients than among healthy donors. HLA sub-analyses involved small numbers of individuals, so any influence of HLA type on TCRB rearrangement remained unresolved.

This chain is built from TRBV20-1 and TRBJ2-7, with no D gene named confidently. The sequenced material came from naive CD4+ T cells from blood. Explained via the paper, the cell subset or site label denotes: true naive CD4+ T cells. This receptor was taken from a young man in good health. The base sequence is TGCAGTGTCCCACTCTACTACGAGCAGTACTTC. This is translated as CSVPLYYEQYF.